This T cell receptor beta chain was sequenced for a study of T cells in localized non-small cell lung cancer. The assay was immunoSEQ multiplex PCR, and TCRdb's table has in-frame clones only and misses some. Counted here are about 2,000 clones, less than 30% occurring once; the ten biggest clones make up around 24%. Overall study findings and caveats: Longer overall survival was associated with a higher density of T cells in the blood. A single tumor region was sequenced, leaving heterogeneity possible. The study found T cell clonality highest in uninvolved adjacent lung, above tumor. Appearance in adjacent lung was seen for a median roughly 56 of the top 100 tumor clones.

A few counts support this clone. The antigen remains unidentified. The clonotype originates from a man aged 35 to 70 with stage II lung adenocarcinoma. This specimen was lung tumor tissue, taken before any cancer treatment.

CDR3 in DNA: TGTGCCAGTAGTATACGACGGCCTGGTGAAAAACTGTTTTTT. Its translation is CASSIRRPGEKLFF. The rearrangement uses TRBV19 and TRBJ1-4; D not certain. The ends were cut back, 2 bases at V and 7 bases at J, with 11 bases in the middle. Germline loops: CDR1 LNHDA, CDR2 SQIVND (reference sequence). The CDR3 consists of 14 residues. Using reference TRBV19 and TRBJ1-4 for the parts outside the CDR3, the full variable domain is DGGITQSPKYLFRKEGQNVTLSCEQNLNHDAMYWYRQDPGQGLRLIYYSQIVNDFQKGDIAEGYSVSREKKESFPLTVTSAQKNPTAFYLCASSIRRPGEKLFFGSGTQLSVL.